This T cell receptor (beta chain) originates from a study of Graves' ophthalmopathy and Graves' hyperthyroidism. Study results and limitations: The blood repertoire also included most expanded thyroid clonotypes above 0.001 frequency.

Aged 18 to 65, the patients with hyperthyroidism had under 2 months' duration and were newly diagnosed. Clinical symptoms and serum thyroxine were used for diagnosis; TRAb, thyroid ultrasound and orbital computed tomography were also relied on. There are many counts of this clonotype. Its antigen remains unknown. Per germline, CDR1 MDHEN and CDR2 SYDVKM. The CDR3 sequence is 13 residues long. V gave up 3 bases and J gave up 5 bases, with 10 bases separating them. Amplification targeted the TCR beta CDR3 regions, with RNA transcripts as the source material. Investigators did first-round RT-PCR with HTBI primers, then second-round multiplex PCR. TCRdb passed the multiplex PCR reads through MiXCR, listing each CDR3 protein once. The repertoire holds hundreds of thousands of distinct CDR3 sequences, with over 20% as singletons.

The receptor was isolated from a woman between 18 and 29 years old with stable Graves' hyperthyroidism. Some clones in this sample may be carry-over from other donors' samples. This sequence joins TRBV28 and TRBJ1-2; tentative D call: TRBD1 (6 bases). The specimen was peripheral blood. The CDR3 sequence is CASSFPGVYGYTF. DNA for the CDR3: TGTGCCAGCAGTTTCCCAGGGGTATATGGCTACACCTTC.